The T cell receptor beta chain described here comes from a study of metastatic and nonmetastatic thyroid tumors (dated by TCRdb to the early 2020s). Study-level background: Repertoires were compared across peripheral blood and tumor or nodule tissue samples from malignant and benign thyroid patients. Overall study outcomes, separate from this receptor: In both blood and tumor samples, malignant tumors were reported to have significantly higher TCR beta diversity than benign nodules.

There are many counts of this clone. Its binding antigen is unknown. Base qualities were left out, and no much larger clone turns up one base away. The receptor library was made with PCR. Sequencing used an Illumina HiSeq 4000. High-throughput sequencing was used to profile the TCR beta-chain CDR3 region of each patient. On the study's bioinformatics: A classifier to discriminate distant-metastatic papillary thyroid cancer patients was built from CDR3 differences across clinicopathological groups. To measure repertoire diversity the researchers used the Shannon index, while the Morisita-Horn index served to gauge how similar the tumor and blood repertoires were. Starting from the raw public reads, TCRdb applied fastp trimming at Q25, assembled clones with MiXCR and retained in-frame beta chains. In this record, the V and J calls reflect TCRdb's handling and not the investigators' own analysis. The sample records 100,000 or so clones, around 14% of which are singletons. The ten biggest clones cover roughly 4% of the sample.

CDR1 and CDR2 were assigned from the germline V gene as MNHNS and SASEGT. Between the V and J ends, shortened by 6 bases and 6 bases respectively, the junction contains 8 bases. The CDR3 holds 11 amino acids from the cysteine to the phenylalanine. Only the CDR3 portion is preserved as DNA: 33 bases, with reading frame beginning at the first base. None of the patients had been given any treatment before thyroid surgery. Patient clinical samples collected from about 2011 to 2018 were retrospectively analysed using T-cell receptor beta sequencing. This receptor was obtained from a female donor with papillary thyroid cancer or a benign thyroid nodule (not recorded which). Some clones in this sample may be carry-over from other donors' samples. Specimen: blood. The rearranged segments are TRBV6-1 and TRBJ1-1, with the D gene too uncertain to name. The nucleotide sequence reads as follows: TGTGCCAGCAGCCATTCGGCTGAAGCTTTCTTT. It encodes CASSHSAEAFF.